The subject of this entry is one T cell receptor beta chain. This clonotype has ten or more counts. This clone's antigen is unknown. The record has no base qualities; no much larger clone is one base away. In the ophthalmopathy patients, disease was moderately to severely active, with a Clinical Activity Score of 3 or more, a NOSPECS grade of 4 or more, and a duration of less than 3 months. Any patient with an uncontrolled infection, another autoimmune disease, pregnancy or lactation was excluded. Diagnoses were based on clinical symptoms, serum thyroxine and TRAb, thyroid ultrasound and orbital computed tomography. Ficoll-Paque density gradient centrifugation was used to isolate PBMCs from 9.5 to 10 ml of fresh peripheral blood. Total RNA was extracted with Trizol reagent, and quality was checked on an Agilent 2100 Bioanalyzer. This sample stems from a study of T cells in Graves' hyperthyroidism and ophthalmopathy (dated 2019 in TCRdb). Study-wide context: Peripheral blood samples were taken at the time of initial diagnosis, prior to any treatment. To identify TCR V-J signatures that set the groups apart, the researchers used a discovery cohort of 90 to 100 patients, made up of around 42 with Graves' ophthalmopathy and about 55 with stable Graves' hyperthyroidism. Whether ophthalmopathy could be predicted prospectively was tested in an independent validation cohort made up of under 20 hyperthyroidism patients plus 17 patients who later progressed to ophthalmopathy. The 85 to 100 discovery patients were randomly split 7:3 into training and test sets. The study also compared thyroid tissue and blood T-cell repertoires from about six Graves' hyperthyroidism patients. After blood sampling, hyperthyroidism patients were treated with methimazole at a starting dose of 30 mg daily, and ophthalmopathy patients were treated with high-dose intravenous methylprednisolone. The paper describes TCR Vbeta CDR3 sequencing of some 130 peripheral blood samples, made up of about 40 ophthalmopathy patients, more than 70 hyperthyroidism patients and 17 progressor patients. Points the paper makes about the study in general: In cross-validation, a model built on a 13 V-J signature told ophthalmopathy apart from stable hyperthyroidism with less than 90% sensitivity and approximately 81% specificity, and in testing the same model reached 80%/75%. No statistical method was used to fix the sample size in advance, and group allocation was not hidden from the investigators. During validation, the model predicted progression to ophthalmopathy a median of around six months ahead of onset, with around 70% sensitivity and around 72% specificity. Most expanded thyroid clonotypes (frequency above 0.001) were also detected in blood, a finding suggesting that blood repertoires may reflect thyroid immune responses.

The TCR beta CDR3 regions were amplified from RNA transcripts. A first-round RT-PCR of the TCR CDR3 used the HTBI primer set with the Qiagen OneStep RT-PCR kit. Libraries were constructed in a second round of multiplex PCR, after which size selection and purification were performed. Paired-end sequencing of the libraries was performed with 100 bp reads on an Illumina HiSeq2000. Under the source paper's analysis protocol: SOAPnuke was used to process the raw data, removing reads that contained adapters or uncalled bases, had a mean Phred below 15, or lacked an exact match to the constant primer or identifier. High-quality paired reads were merged using COPE v1.2.5, and each unique nucleotide sequence was defined as a clonotype. MiTCR v1.1 was used to align the clonotypes against IMGT TRBV, TRBD and TRBJ reference segments. The analysis was restricted to V-J combinations with a frequency above 0.0001, which together covered just over 99% of the repertoires. The TCS score was defined as the ratio of F50 (clonal expansion) to E x V (chaos), calculated using BLOSUM62-based TCRdist between CDR3 peptides within each V-J. Welch's t-statistics and random forest reduced around 520 V-J features to 13, which were used in a naive Bayes classifier (R e1071). The public reads were run again by TCRdb, first through fastp at Q25 and then through MiXCR, and only productive beta chains were kept. Rows merge per CDR3 protein into single entries with the most common DNA and genes. TCRdb, not the authors, supplied the V and J calls. The table for this sample lists approximately 380,000 distinct CDR3 sequences; over 12% of them were counted only once. Of the sample, 28% falls within the top ten clones.

The CDR3 measures 13 amino acids from cysteine to phenylalanine. This entry keeps only the CDR3 DNA: 39 bases, framed from base 1. The CDR1 and CDR2 encoded by the germline V gene are KGHSH and LQKENI. V is clipped by 3 bases and J by 1 base, and the sequence between their germline boundaries is 5 bases long. The sample was blood. This receptor chain uses TRBV18 and TRBJ2-3, with the D gene too uncertain to name. This sequence originates from a man in his fifties with Graves' ophthalmopathy. CDR3 sequence: CASSPSGTDTQYF. The bases are TGTGCCAGCTCACCGTCAGGCACAGATACGCAGTATTTT.